These 3 T cell receptor beta chains came from one sample sequenced in a study of OX40 agonist ivuxolimab in advanced cancers. Sequenced by immunoSEQ multiplex PCR; TCRdb stores in-frame clones only, minus some. Of approximately 39,000 clones in the sample, roughly 77% were seen once. Sequenced here: CD4+ or CD8+ T cells sorted from blood, sampled in a trial of the OX40 agonist ivuxolimab. These receptors were collected from an adult with an advanced solid tumor such as melanoma, head and neck, liver or kidney cancer.

This clone has just one count. J is TRBJ2-7 and V is TRBV6-5; TRBD1 might be the D (6 bases). Trimming removed 6 bases at V and 3 bases at J, with 15 bases between. Looked up from germline, CDR1 is MNHEY and CDR2 is SVGAGI. This CDR3 comprises 14 residues. Here the CDR3 reads CASSKEGHYYEQYF. As DNA, the CDR3 is TGTGCCAGCAGCAAAGAGGGACACTACTACGAGCAGTACTTC.

This clone was picked up a small number of times. The CDR3 sequence: CASSPRRAAGGLGDTQYF. CDR3 coding DNA: TGTGCCAGCAGCCCCCGTCGAGCAGCGGGAGGGCTAGGGGATACGCAGTATTTT. The chain joins TRBV11-3 to TRBJ2-3; 10 nucleotides line up with TRBD2. Germline CDR1 and CDR2: SGHNT and YENEEA. The CDR3 covers 18 residues. Trimming took 5 bases from V and 6 from J; bases not matched to a gene: 17.

The chain carries TRBV7-9 and TRBJ1-1; D perhaps matches TRBD1 (5 bases). V lost 7 bases and J 0 bases, leaving 12 bases between the germline ends. CDR1 is SEHNR, CDR2 FQNEAQ, per germline (reference sequence). The CDR3 runs 14 residues. The CDR3 loop reads CASIIGHLNTEAFF. The CDR3 DNA follows: TGTGCCAGCATTATTGGACACCTGAACACTGAAGCTTTCTTT.